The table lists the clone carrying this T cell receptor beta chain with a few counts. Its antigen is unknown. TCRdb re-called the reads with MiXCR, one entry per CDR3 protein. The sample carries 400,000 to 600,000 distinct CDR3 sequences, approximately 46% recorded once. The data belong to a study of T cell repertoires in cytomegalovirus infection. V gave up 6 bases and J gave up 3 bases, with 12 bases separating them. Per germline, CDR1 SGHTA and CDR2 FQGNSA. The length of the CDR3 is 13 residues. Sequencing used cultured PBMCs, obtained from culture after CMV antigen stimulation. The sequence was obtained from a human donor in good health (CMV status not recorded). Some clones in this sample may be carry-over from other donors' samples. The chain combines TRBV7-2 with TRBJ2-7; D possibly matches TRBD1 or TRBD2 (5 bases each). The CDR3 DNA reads TGTGCCAGCAGTTTATCGAGGGGCTACGAGCAGTACTTC. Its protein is CASSLSRGYEQYF.